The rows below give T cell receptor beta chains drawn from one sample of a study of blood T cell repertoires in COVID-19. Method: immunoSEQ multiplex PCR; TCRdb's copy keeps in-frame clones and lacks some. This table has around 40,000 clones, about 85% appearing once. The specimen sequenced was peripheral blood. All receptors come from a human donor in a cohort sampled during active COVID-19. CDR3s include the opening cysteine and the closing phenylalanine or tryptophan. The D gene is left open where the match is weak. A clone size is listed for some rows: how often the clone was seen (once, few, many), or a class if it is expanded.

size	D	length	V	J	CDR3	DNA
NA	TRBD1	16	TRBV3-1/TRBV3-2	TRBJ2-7	CASSQAGQAGPREQYF	TGTGCCAGCAGCCAAGCGGGACAGGCAGGCCCCAGGGAGCAGTACTTC
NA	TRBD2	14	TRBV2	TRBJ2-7	CASSILAEQGEQYF	TGTGCCAGCAGCATACTAGCGGAGCAAGGGGAGCAGTACTTC
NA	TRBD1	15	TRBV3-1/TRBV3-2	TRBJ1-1	CASSQKDRGRGEAFF	TGTGCCAGCAGCCAAAAGGACAGGGGGCGCGGTGAAGCTTTCTTT
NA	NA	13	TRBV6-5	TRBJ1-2	CASSSEEEDGYTF	TGTGCCAGCAGTTCGGAGGAGGAGGATGGCTACACCTTC
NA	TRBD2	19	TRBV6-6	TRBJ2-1	CASSPDGSRGASGGRKQFF	TGTGCCAGCAGTCCGGACGGGAGCCGAGGGGCTAGCGGGGGGCGTAAGCAGTTCTTC
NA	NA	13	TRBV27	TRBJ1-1	CASSLGRWSEAFF	TGTGCCAGCAGTTTGGGCAGGTGGTCTGAAGCTTTCTTT
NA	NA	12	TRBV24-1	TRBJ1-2	CATRSDKECYTF	TGTGCCACCAGGTCCGACAAGGAATGCTACACCTTC
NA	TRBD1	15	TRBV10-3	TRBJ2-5	CAIRDPGQGEETQYF	TGTGCCATCAGGGACCCGGGACAGGGGGAAGAGACCCAGTACTTC
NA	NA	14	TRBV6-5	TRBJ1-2	CASSFFRAIDGYTF	TGTGCCAGCAGTTTTTTCAGGGCAATCGATGGCTACACCTTC
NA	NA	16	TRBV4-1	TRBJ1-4	CASSPRTELTNEKLFF	TGCGCCAGCAGCCCTAGGACAGAACTAACTAATGAAAAACTGTTTTTT
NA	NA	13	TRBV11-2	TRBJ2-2	CASSLIRVGELFF	TGTGCCAGCAGCTTAATCAGGGTTGGGGAGCTGTTTTTT
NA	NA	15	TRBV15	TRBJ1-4	CATSRERTGDEKLFF	TGTGCCACCAGCAGAGAGAGGACGGGGGATGAAAAACTGTTTTTT
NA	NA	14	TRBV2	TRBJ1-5	CASSEDTSNQPQHF	TGTGCCAGCAGTGAAGACACTAGCAATCAGCCCCAGCATTTT
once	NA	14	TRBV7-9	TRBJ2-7	CASSLSRGSYEQYF	TGTGCCAGCAGCTTGAGTAGGGGATCCTACGAGCAGTACTTC
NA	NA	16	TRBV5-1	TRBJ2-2	CASSLEDSRNTGELFF	TGCGCCAGCAGCTTGGAGGACAGCCGCAACACCGGGGAGCTGTTTTTT
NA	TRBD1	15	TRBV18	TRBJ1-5	CASSLRGPGNQPQHF	TGTGCCAGCTCACTGAGGGGGCCCGGCAATCAGCCCCAGCATTTT
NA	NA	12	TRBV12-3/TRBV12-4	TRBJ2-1	CASSSDSYEQFF	TGTGCCAGCAGTTCGGACAGCTATGAGCAGTTCTTC
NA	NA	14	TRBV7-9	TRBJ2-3	CASSLRGSTDTQYF	TGTGCCAGCAGCTTAAGAGGGAGCACAGATACGCAGTATTTT
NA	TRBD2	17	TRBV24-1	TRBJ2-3	CATSDFLSSGVTDTQYF	TGTGCCACCAGTGATTTTTTGAGTAGCGGGGTTACAGATACGCAGTATTTT
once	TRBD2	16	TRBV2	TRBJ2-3	CASSLKRGSSTDTQYF	TGTGCCAGCAGTTTGAAGCGGGGCTCTAGCACAGATACGCAGTATTTT
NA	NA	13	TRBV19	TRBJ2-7	CASSIMGTPAQYF	TGTGCCAGTAGTATTATGGGCACGCCAGCGCAGTACTTC
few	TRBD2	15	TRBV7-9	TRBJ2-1	CASSRARGGYNEQFF	TGTGCCAGCAGCCGCGCGCGGGGGGGATACAATGAGCAGTTCTTC
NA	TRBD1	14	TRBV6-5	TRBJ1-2	CASTPDRSGYGYTF	TGTGCCAGCACCCCGGACAGGTCCGGCTATGGCTACACCTTC
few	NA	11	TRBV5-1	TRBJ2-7	CASSFRDEQYF	TGCGCCAGCAGTTTCAGGGACGAGCAGTACTTC
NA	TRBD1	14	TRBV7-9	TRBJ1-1	CASSPVGTGAEAFF	TGTGCCAGCAGTCCGGTAGGGACAGGGGCTGAAGCTTTCTTT
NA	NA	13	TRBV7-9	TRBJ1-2	CASSLEDSYGYTF	TGTGCCAGCAGCTTAGAGGACAGCTATGGCTACACCTTC
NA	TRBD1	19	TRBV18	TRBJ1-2	CASYHNRRDRDHPNYGYTF	TGTGCCAGCTACCATAATCGCCGGGACAGGGACCACCCTAACTATGGCTACACCTTC
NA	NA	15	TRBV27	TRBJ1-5	CASSPRQGNNQPQHF	TGTGCCAGCAGTCCGAGGCAGGGAAACAATCAGCCCCAGCATTTT
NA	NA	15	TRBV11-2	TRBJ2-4	CASSFNSVGGDIQYF	TGTGCCAGCAGCTTCAATTCCGTCGGAGGCGACATTCAGTACTTC
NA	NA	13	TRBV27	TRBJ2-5	CASSPSRQETQYF	TGTGCCAGCAGTCCCTCCAGGCAAGAGACCCAGTACTTC
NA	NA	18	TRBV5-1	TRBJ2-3	CASSSPTGAGLTTDTQYF	TGCGCCAGCAGCTCTCCCACCGGGGCGGGGTTAACCACAGATACGCAGTATTTT
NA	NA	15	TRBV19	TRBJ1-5	CASSIGGQSNQPQHF	TGTGCCAGTAGTATTGGAGGGCAAAGCAATCAGCCCCAGCATTTT
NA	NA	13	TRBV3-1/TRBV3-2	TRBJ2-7	CASSPRGAYEQYF	TGTGCCAGCAGCCCTCGCGGGGCATACGAGCAGTACTTC
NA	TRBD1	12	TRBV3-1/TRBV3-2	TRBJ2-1	CASSQTPGQWFF	TGTGCCAGCAGCCAGACTCCGGGACAGTGGTTCTTC
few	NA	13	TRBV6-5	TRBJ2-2	CASKLANTGELFF	TGTGCCAGCAAGTTAGCGAACACCGGGGAGCTGTTTTTT